A single T cell receptor beta chain is shown here with its context. Its antigen is unidentified. The germline V and J ends were trimmed by 9 bases and 1 base, with 6 bases remaining between them. In germline, CDR1 is LNHDA, CDR2 SQIVND (reference sequence). This CDR3 is built from 11 residues. This specimen comes from a study of T cell responses to AZD1222 COVID-19 vaccine. The study, taken as a whole, reports: Only a handful of AZD1222 recipients, about six in all, had baseline seropositivity. CD4 TCRs associated with vaccination spanned spike, dominating at 160-218 and 743-854. White British ancestry dominated among donors, who included more females, and clonal diversity was possibly underestimated. Nearly half of spike-specific TCRs reportedly target variant regions that are unmutated in the B.1.351 and B.1.1.7 variants.

Sequenced by immunoSEQ multiplex PCR; TCRdb stores in-frame clones only, minus some. The sample contains just under 90,000 clones, 89% of which appear only once. The sequence came from an adult who received the AZD1222 COVID-19 vaccine. The gene calls are TRBV19 and TRBJ1-1, with no clear D. The source was peripheral blood, collected 28 days after the second AZD1222 dose. CDR3 DNA: TGTGCCAGCCGGGAGAACACTGAAGCTTTCTTT. Residues: CASRENTEAFF.